The clone carrying this T cell receptor beta chain was counted only a few times. The sample belongs to a study of blood T cell repertoires in COVID-19. Study background: Material from acute and convalescent COVID-19 was sourced from the United States, Italy and Spain. PBMCs, B-cell-depleted T cells, or T cells were the source of the cDNA or gDNA that made up the material.

The protocol was immunoSEQ multiplex PCR, while the TCRdb copy is restricted to in-frame clones and leaves out a portion. There are about 97,000 clones in the sample; roughly four fifths occur only once, and about 9.4% lies in the top ten. The V end lost 3 bases, the J end lost 4 bases, and 12 bases lay between the germline ends. Germline V CDR1 and CDR2: SEHNR, FQNEAQ (reference sequence). The CDR3 is 15 residues long. The sequence came from a man between 65 and 85 years old with acute or convalescent COVID-19. V usage is TRBV7-9 and J usage is TRBJ1-4, with a weak D call TRBD1 (5 bases). The specimen sequenced was peripheral blood. The CDR3: CASSFSGLFNEKLFF. The CDR3 coding sequence is TGTGCCAGCAGCTTCTCAGGGCTTTTTAATGAAAAACTGTTTTTT.